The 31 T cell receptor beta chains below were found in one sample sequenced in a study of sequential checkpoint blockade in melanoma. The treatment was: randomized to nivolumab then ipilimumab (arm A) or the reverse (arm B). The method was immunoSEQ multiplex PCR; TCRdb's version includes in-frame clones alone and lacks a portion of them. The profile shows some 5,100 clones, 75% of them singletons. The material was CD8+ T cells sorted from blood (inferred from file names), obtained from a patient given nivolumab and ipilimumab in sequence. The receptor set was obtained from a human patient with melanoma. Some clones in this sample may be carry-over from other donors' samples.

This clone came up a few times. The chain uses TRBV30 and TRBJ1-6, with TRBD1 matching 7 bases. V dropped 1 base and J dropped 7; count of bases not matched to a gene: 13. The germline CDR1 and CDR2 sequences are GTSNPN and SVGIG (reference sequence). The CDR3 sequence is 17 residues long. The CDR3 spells CAWSDWTGPRGNSPLHF. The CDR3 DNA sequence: TGTGCCTGGAGTGACTGGACAGGCCCCAGGGGGAATTCACCCCTCCACTTT. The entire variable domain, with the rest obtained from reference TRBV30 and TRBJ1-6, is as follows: SQTIHQWPATLVQPVGSPLSLECTVEGTSNPNLYWYRQAAGRGLQLLFYSVGIGQISSEVPQNLSASRPQDRQFILSSKKLLLSDSGFYLCAWSDWTGPRGNSPLHFGNGTRLTVT.

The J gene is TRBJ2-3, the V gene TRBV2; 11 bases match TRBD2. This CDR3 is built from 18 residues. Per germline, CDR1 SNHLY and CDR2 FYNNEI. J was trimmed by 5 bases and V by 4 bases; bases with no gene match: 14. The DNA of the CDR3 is TGTGCCAGCAGTGGAGGCTACCCTCTAGCGGGGGGAAGAGATACGCAGTATTTT. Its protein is CASSGGYPLAGGRDTQYF.

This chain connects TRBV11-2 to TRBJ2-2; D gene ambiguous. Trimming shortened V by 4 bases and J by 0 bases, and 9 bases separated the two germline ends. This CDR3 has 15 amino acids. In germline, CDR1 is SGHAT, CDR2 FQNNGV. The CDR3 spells CASSSFPSNTGELFF. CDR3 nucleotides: TGTGCCAGCAGCTCTTTTCCCTCGAACACCGGGGAGCTGTTTTTT.

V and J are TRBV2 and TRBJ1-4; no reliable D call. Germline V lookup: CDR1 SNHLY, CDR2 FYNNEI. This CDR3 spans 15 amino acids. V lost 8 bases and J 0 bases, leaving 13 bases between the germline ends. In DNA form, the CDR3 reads TGTGCCAGCGCCCGGGATACATCAACTAATGAAAAACTGTTTTTT. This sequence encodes CASARDTSTNEKLFF.

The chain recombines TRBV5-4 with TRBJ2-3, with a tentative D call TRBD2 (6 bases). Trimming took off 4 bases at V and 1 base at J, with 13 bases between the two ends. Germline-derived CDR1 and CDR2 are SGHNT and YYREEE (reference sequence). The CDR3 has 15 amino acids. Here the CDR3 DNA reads TGTGCCAGCAGCCCCCCCGGGAGCCGCACAGATACGCAGTATTTT. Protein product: CASSPPGSRTDTQYF.

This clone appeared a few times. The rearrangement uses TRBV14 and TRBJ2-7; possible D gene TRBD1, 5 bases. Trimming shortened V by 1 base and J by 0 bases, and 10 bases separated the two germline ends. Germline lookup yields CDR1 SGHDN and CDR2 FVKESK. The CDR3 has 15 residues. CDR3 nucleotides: TGTGCCAGCAGCCAAGGTAGACAGCCCTCCTACGAGCAGTACTTC. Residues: CASSQGRQPSYEQYF.

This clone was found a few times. In DNA, the CDR3 is TGTGCCAGCAGTCCCAGAGTCGGGGATCAGCCCCAGCATTTT. Its translation: CASSPRVGDQPQHF. V and J are TRBV28 and TRBJ1-5, with no clear D. The V gene's germline CDR1 is MDHEN and CDR2 SYDVKM. V shed 5 bases and J shed 5 bases, with 13 bases lying between them. CDR3 size: 14 residues. Using reference TRBV28 and TRBJ1-5 for the parts outside the CDR3, the full variable domain is DVKVTQSSRYLVKRTGEKVFLECVQDMDHENMFWYRQDPGLGLRLIYFSYDVKMKEKGDIPEGYSVSREKKERFSLILESASTNQTSMYLCASSPRVGDQPQHFGDGTRLSIL.

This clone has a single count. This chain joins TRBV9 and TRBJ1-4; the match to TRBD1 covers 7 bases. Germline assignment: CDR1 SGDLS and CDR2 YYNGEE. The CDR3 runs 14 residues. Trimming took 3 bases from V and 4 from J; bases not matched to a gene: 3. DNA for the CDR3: TGTGCCAGCAGCGGACAGGGACTTAATGAAAAACTGTTTTTT. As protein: CASSGQGLNEKLFF.

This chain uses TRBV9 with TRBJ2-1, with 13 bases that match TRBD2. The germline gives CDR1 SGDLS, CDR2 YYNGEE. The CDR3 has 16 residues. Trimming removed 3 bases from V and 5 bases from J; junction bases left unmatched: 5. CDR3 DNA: TGTGCCAGCAGCGCCTCCGGGACTAGCGGGGACAATGAGCAGTTCTTC. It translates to CASSASGTSGDNEQFF.

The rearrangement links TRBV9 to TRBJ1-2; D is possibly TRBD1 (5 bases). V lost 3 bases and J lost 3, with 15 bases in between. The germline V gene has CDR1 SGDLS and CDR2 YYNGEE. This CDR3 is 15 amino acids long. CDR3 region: CASSGVRGVDYGYTF. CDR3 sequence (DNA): TGTGCCAGCAGCGGTGTTAGGGGCGTGGACTATGGCTACACCTTC.

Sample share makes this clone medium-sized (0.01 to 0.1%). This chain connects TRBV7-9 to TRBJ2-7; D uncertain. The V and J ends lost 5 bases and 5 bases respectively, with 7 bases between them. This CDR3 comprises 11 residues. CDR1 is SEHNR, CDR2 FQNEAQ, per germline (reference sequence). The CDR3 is CASSVHDEQYF. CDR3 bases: TGTGCCAGCAGCGTACATGACGAGCAGTACTTC.

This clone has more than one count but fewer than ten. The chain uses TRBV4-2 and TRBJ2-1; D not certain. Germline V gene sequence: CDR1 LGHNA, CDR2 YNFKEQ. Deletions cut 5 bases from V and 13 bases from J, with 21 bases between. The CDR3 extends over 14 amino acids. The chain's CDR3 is CASSLATGLGTQFF. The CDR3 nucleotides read TGTGCCAGCAGCTTAGCTACTGGTCTTGGAACCCAGTTCTTC.

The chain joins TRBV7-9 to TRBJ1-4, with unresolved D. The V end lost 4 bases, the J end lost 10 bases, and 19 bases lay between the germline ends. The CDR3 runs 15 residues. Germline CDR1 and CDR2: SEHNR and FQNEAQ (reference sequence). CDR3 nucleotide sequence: TGTGCCAGCAGCTCAGACCCCACCGGGATAGGAAAACTGTTTTTT. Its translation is CASSSDPTGIGKLFF. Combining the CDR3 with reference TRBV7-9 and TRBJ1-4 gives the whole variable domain DTGVSQNPRHKITKRGQNVTFRCDPISEHNRLYWYRQTLGQGPEFLTYFQNEAQLEKSRLLSDRFSAERPKGSFSTLEIQRTEQGDSAMYLCASSSDPTGIGKLFFGSGTQLSVL.

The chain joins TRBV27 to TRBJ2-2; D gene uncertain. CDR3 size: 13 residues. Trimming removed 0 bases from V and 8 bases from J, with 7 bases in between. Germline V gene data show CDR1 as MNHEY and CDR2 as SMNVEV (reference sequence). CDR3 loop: CASSLSGGGELFF. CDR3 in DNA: TGTGCCAGCAGTTTATCCGGTGGTGGGGAGCTGTTTTTT.

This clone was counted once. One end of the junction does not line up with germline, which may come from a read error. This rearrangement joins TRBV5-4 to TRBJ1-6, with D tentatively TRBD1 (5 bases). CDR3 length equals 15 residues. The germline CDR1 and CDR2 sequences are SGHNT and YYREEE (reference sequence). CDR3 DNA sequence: TGTGCCAGCAGCTTGGGCGCAGGGTATACTTCACCCCTCCACTTT. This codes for CASSLGAGYTSPLHF.

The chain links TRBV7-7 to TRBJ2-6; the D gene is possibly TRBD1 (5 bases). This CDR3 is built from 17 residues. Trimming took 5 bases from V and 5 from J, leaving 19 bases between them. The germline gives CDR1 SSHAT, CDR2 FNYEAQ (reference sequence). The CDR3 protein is CASSVNRPQSRANVLTF. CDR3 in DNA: TGTGCCAGCAGCGTCAACAGGCCACAAAGTCGGGCCAACGTCCTGACTTTC.

The CDR3 reads CASSSGYGEPGYTF. The DNA of the CDR3 is TGTGCCAGCAGTTCCGGGTATGGCGAACCGGGCTACACCTTC. This sequence joins TRBV6-5 and TRBJ1-2; D not resolved. CDR3 size: 14 residues. Per germline, CDR1 MNHEY and CDR2 SVGAGI. V dropped 4 bases and J dropped 8 bases, with 17 bases sitting between them.

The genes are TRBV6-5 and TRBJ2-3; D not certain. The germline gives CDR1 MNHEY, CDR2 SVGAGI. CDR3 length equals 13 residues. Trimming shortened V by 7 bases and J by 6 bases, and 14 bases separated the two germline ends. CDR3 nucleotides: TGTGCCAGCACCTTAGCTCTCGGGGATACGCAGTATTTT. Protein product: CASTLALGDTQYF.

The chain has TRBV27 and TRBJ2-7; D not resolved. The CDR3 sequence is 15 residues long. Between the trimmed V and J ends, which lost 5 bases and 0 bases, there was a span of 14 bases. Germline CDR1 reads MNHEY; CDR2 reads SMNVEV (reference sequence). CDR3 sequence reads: CASSPFSRSSYEQYF. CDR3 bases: TGTGCCAGCAGTCCCTTTTCTAGGAGCTCCTACGAGCAGTACTTC.

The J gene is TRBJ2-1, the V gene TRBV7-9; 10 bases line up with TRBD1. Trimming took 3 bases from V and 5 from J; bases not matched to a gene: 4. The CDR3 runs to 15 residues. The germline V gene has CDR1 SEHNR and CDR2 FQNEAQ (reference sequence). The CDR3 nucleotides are TGTGCCAGCAGCTTGACAGGGGGCTTCAACAATGAGCAGTTCTTC. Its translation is CASSLTGGFNNEQFF.

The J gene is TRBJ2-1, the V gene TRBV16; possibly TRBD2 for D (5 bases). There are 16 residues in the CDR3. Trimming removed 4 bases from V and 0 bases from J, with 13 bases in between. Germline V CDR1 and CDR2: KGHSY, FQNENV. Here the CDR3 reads CASSPPRRASYNEQFF. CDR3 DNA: TGTGCCAGCAGCCCCCCCCGGCGGGCCTCCTACAATGAGCAGTTCTTC.

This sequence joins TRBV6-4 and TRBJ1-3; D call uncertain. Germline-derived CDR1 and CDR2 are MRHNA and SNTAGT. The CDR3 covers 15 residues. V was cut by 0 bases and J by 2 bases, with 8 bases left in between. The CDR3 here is CASSDSAGTGNTIYF. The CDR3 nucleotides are TGTGCCAGCAGTGACTCGGCGGGAACTGGAAACACCATATATTTT.

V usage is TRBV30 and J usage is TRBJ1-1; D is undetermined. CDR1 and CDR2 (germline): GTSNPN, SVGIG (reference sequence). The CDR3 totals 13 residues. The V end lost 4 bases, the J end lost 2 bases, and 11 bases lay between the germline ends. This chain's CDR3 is CAWTNFINTEAFF. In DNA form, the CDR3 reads TGTGCCTGGACTAACTTTATAAACACTGAAGCTTTCTTT.

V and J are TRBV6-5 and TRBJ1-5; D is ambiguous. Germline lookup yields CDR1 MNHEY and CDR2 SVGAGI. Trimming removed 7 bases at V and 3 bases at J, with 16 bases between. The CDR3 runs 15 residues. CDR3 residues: CASTAPEGYNQPQHF. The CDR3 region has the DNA TGTGCCAGCACCGCCCCTGAGGGTTACAATCAGCCCCAGCATTTT.

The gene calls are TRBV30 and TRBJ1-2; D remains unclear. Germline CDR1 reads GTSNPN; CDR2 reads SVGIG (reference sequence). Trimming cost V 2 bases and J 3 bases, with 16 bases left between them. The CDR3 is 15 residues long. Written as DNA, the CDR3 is TGTGCCTGGAGTTCCTCCGGGGAAGACTACTATGGCTACACCTTC. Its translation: CAWSSSGEDYYGYTF.

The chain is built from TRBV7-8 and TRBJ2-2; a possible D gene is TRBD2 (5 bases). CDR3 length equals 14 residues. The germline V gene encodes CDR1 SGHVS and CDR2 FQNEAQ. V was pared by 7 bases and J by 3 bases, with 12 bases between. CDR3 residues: CASTIRRDTGELFF. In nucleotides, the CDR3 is TGTGCCAGCACCATAAGGCGGGACACCGGGGAGCTGTTTTTT. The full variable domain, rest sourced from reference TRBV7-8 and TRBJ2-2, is GAGVSQSPRYKVAKRGQDVALRCDPISGHVSLFWYQQALGQGPEFLTYFQNEAQLDKSGLPSDRFFAERPEGSVSTLKIQRTQQEDSAVYLCASTIRRDTGELFFGEGSRLTVL.

The CDR3 bases are TGTGCCAGCAGTTATACTGTGGCGGGCGAGACCCAGTACTTC. Protein sequence: CASSYTVAGETQYF. This sequence joins TRBV28 and TRBJ2-5; a possible D gene is TRBD2 (5 bases). The CDR3 runs 14 residues. The V gene's germline CDR1 is MDHEN and CDR2 SYDVKM. Trimming cost V 4 bases and J 5 bases, with 14 bases left between them. The complete variable domain, with remaining parts taken from reference TRBV28 and TRBJ2-5, reads DVKVTQSSRYLVKRTGEKVFLECVQDMDHENMFWYRQDPGLGLRLIYFSYDVKMKEKGDIPEGYSVSREKKERFSLILESASTNQTSMYLCASSYTVAGETQYFGPGTRLLVL.

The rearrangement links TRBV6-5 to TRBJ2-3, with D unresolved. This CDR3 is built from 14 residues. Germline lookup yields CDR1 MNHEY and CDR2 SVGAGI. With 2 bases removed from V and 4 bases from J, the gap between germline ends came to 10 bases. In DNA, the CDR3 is TGTGCCAGCAGTTACCTCCGCGGCTCAGATACGCAGTATTTT. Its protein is CASSYLRGSDTQYF.

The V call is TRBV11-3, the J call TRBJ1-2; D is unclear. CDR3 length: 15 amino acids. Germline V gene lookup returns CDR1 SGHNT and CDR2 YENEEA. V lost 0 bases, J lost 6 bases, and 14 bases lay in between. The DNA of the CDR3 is TGTGCCAGCAGCTTAGATCACAGTCAGGAAGATGGCTACACCTTC. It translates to CASSLDHSQEDGYTF.

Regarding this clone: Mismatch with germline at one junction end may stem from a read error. In DNA, the CDR3 is TGTGCTAGTGGTTCGAACCTCCCTACTTTT. It codes for CASGSNLPTF. The gene calls are TRBV12-5 and TRBJ1-1; D is uncertain. This CDR3 is built from 10 residues. Looked up from germline, CDR1 is LGHNT and CDR2 is FRNRAP.

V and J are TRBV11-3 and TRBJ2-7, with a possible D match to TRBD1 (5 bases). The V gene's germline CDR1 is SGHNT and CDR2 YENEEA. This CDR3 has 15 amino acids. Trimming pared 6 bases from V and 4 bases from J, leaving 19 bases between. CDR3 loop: CASSLMQGTQYEQYF. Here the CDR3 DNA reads TGTGCCAGCAGTCTGATGCAGGGTACCCAATACGAGCAGTACTTC.